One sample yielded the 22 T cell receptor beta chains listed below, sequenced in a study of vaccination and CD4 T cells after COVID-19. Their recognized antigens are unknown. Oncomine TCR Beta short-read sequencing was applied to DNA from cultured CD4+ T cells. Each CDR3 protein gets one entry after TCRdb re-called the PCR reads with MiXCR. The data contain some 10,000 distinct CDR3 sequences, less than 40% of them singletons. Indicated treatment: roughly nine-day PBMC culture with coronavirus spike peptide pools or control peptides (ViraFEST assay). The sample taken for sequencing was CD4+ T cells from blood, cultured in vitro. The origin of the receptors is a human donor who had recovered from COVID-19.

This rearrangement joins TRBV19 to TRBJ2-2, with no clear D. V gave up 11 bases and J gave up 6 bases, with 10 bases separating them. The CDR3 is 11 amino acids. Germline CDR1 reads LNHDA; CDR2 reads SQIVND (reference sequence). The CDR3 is CACSMAGELFF. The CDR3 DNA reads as TGTGCCTGCTCGATGGCCGGGGAGCTGTTTTTT.

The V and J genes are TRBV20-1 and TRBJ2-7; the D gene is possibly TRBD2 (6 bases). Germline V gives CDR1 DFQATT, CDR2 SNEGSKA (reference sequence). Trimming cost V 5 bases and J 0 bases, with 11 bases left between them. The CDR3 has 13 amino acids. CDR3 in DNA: TGCAGTGCTGAGGGGACTCGCTCCTACGAGCAGTACTTC. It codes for CSAEGTRSYEQYF.

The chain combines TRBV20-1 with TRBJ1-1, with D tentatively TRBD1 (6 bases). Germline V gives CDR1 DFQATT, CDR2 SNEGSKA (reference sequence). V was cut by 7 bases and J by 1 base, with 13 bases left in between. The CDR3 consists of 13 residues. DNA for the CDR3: TGCAGTGGTATCGAGGGACAGAACACTGAAGCTTTCTTT. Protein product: CSGIEGQNTEAFF.

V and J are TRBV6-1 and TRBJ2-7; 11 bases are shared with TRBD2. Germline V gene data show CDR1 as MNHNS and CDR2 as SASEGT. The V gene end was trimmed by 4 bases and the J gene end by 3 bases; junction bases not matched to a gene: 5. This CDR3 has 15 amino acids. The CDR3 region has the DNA TGTGCCAGCAGTGGAACTAGCGGGAGCTTCTACGAGCAGTACTTC. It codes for CASSGTSGSFYEQYF.

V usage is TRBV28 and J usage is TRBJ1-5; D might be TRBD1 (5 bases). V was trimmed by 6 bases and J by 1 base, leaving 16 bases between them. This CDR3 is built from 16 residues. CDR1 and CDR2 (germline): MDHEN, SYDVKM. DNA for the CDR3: TGTGCCAGCAGGAACCACAGGTCGGGGAGCAATCAGCCCCAGCATTTT. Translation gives CASRNHRSGSNQPQHF.

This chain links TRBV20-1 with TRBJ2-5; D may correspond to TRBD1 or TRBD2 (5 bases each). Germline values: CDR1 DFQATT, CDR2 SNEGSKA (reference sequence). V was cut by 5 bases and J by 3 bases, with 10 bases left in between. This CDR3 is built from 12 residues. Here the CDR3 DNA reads TGCAGTGCTTCCGGGACGGAAGAGACCCAGTACTTC. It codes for CSASGTEETQYF.

The CDR3 DNA sequence: TGTGCCAGCAGCTTAGGTTTAGATACGCAGTATTTT. This codes for CASSLGLDTQYF. The chain couples TRBV7-2 to TRBJ2-3; D unresolved. The germline gives CDR1 SGHTA, CDR2 FQGNSA. Trimming shortened V by 1 base and J by 5 bases, and 4 bases separated the two germline ends. The CDR3 extends over 12 amino acids.

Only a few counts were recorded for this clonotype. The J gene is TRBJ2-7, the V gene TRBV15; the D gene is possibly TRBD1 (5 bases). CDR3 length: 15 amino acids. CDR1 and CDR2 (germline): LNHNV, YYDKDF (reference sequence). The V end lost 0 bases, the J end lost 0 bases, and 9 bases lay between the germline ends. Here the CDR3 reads CATSRDPGYSYEQYF. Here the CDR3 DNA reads TGTGCCACCAGCAGAGACCCAGGGTACTCCTACGAGCAGTACTTC.

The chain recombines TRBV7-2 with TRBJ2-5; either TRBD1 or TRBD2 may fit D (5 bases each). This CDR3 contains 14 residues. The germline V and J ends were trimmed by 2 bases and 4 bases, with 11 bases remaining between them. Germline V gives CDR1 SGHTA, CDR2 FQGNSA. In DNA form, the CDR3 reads TGTGCCAGCAGCTTAAGGGTGAGGGGAGAGACCCAGTACTTC. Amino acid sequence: CASSLRVRGETQYF. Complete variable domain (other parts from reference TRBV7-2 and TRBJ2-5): GAGVSQSPSNKVTEKGKDVELRCDPISGHTALYWYRQSLGQGLEFLIYFQGNSAPDKSGLPSDRFSAERTGGSVSTLTIQRTQQEDSAVYLCASSLRVRGETQYFGPGTRLLVL.

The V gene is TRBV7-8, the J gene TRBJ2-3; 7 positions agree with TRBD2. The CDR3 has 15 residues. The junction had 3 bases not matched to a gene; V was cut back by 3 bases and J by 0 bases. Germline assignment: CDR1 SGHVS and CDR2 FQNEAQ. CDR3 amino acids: CASSFLSGSTDTQYF. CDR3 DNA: TGTGCCAGCAGCTTCCTTAGCGGGAGCACAGATACGCAGTATTTT.

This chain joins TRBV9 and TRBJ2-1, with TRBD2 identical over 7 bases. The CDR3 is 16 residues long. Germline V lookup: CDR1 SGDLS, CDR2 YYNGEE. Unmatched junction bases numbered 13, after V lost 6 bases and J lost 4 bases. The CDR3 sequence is CASTPGPSGAYNEQFF. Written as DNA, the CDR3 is TGTGCCAGCACCCCGGGGCCTAGCGGAGCTTACAATGAGCAGTTCTTC.

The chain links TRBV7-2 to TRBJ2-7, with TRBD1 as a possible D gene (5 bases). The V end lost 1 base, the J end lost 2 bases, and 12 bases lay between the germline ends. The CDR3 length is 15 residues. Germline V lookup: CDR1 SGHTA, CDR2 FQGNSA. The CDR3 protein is CASSLVRAATYEQYF. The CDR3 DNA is TGTGCCAGCAGCTTAGTCAGGGCAGCAACCTACGAGCAGTACTTC.

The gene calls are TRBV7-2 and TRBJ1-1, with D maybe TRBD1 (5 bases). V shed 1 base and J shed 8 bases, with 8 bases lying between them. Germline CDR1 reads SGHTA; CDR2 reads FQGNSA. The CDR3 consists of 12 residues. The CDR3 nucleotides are TGTGCCAGCAGCTTAGAGACAGCAGAAGCTTTCTTT. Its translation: CASSLETAEAFF.

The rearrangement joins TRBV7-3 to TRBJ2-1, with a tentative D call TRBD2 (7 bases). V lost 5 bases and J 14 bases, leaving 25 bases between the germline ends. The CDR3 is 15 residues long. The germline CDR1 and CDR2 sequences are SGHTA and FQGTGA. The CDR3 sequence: CASSPAPGGPPPKFF. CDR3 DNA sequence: TGTGCCAGCAGCCCCGCCCCGGGGGGCCCGCCACCGAAGTTCTTC.

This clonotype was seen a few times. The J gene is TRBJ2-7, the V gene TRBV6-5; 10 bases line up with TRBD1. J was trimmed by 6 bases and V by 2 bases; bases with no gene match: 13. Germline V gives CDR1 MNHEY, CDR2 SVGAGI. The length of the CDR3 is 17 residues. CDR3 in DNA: TGTGCCAGCAGTTACCCGGTACTTGGGACAGGGGTAGGCGAGCAGTACTTC. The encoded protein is CASSYPVLGTGVGEQYF.

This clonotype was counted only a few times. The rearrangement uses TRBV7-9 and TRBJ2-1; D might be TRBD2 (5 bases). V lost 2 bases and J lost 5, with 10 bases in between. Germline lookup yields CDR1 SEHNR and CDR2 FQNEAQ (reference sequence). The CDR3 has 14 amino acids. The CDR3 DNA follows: TGTGCCAGCAGCTTATCTAGGGAGAACAATGAGCAGTTCTTC. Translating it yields CASSLSRENNEQFF.

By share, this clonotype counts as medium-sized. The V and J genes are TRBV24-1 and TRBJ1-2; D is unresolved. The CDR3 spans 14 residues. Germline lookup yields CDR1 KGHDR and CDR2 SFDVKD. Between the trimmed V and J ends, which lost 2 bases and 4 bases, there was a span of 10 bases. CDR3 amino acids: CATSDSAASYGYTF. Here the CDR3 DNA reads TGTGCCACCAGTGATTCCGCGGCCTCCTATGGCTACACCTTC.

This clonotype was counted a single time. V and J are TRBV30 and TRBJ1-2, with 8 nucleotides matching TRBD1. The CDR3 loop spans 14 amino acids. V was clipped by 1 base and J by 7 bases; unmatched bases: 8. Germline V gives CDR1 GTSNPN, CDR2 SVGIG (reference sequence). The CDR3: CAWSANIGQGGYTF. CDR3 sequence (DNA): TGTGCCTGGAGTGCCAACATTGGACAGGGTGGCTACACCTTC.

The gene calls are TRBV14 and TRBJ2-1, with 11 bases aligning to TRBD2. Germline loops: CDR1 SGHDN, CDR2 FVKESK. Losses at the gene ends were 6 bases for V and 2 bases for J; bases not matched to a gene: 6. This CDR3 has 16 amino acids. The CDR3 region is CASSRTSGSPYNEQFF. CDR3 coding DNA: TGTGCCAGCAGTCGTACTAGCGGGAGCCCCTACAATGAGCAGTTCTTC.

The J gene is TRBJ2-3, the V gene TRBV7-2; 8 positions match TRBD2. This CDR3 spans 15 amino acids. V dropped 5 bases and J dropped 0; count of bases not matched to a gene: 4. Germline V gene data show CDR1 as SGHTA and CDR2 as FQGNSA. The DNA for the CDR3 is TGTGCCAGCAGCCGAGCGGGGGCGAGCACAGATACGCAGTATTTT. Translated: CASSRAGASTDTQYF.

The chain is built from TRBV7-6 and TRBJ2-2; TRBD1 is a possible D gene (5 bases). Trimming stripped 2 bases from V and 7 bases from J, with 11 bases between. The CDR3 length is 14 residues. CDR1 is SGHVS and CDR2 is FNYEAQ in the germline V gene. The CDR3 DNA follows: TGTGCCAGCAGCTTAACCGCAGGGATCGGGGAGCTGTTTTTT. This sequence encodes CASSLTAGIGELFF.

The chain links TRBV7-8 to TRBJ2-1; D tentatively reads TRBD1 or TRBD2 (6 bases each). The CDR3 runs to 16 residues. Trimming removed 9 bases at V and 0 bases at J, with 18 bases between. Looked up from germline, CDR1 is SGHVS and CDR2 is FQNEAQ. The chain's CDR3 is CASRGAGFSSYNEQFF. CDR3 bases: TGTGCCAGTAGGGGGGCAGGGTTTAGCTCCTACAATGAGCAGTTCTTC.